These T cell receptor beta chains were read from a single sample in a study of cytomegalovirus exposure and HLA in healthy donors. The assay was immunoSEQ multiplex PCR, and TCRdb's table has in-frame clones only and misses some. The repertoire holds around 300,000 clones, about nine tenths seen once, with approximately 1.1% in the top ten. Sequencing was performed on PBMCs. All receptors come from a woman in her 30s in good health and CMV-seropositive. Both conserved end residues are part of each CDR3. The D gene is left open where the match is weak. Part of the rows lack a size; the others show once, few, many or a class for expanded clones.

>TRBV6-5|TRBJ2-7|NA|TRBD2
TGTGCCAGCAGTTACAGCTCGGGACTAGCGTCATTCGAGCAGTACTTC
CASSYSSGLASFEQYF
>TRBV7-2|TRBJ2-7|NA|NA
TGTGCCAGCAGCTTAGTCAGGAGCTCCTACGAGCAGTACTTC
CASSLVRSSYEQYF
>TRBV6-5|TRBJ2-7|NA|TRBD1
TGTGCCAGCAGTTACACAGGGACAGGAGTCTACGAGCAGTACTTC
CASSYTGTGVYEQYF
>TRBV30|TRBJ2-2|NA|NA
TGTGCCGCCCCGGTGAATGGGACCGGGGAGCTGTTTTTT
CAAPVNGTGELFF
>TRBV25-1|TRBJ2-7|NA|TRBD1
TGTGCCAGCAGTGCACAGGGGGCTGGCGAGCAGTACTTC
CASSAQGAGEQYF
>TRBV28|TRBJ1-3|NA|TRBD1
TGTGCCAGCAGTTCCCACCGGGACAGGGGACGCACTGGAAACACCATATATTTT
CASSSHRDRGRTGNTIYF
>TRBV7-3|TRBJ2-1|NA|NA
TGTGCCAGCAGCTTAGGGGACCGAGGACACGAATACAATGAGCAGTTCTTC
CASSLGDRGHEYNEQFF
>TRBV7-2|TRBJ2-7|NA|TRBD1
TGTGCCAGCAGCGCGGGACAGGGAGTCTACGAGCAGTACTTC
CASSAGQGVYEQYF
>TRBV11-2|TRBJ2-1|NA|NA
TGTGCCAGCAGCTTAGGCTCCCTAGTGGGCCAGTTCTTC
CASSLGSLVGQFF
>TRBV25-1|TRBJ1-1|few|NA
TGTGCCACCACGTCGAGCGGGGCAGGGAACACTGAAGCTTTCTTT
CATTSSGAGNTEAFF
>TRBV30|TRBJ1-3|NA|NA
TGTGCCTGCCCACAGGGTTTTGGAAACACCATATATTTT
CACPQGFGNTIYF
>TRBV9|TRBJ1-2|NA|NA
TGTGCCAGCAGCGCACCAGACAGCTATGGCTACACCTTC
CASSAPDSYGYTF
>TRBV7-3|TRBJ2-3|NA|NA
TGTGCCAGCAGCCTCGGCCTCGGGGACACAGATACGCAGTATTTT
CASSLGLGDTDTQYF
>TRBV5-6|TRBJ2-2|NA|NA
TGTGCCAGCAGCTGGCCGGGGCGGACCGGGGAGCTGTTTTTT
CASSWPGRTGELFF
>TRBV5-4|TRBJ2-5|NA|TRBD2
TGTGCCAGCAGCTTGCCCGGGGGGGCCGAAGAGACCCAGTACTTC
CASSLPGGAEETQYF
>TRBV18|TRBJ2-7|NA|NA
TGTGCCAGCTCACCAGGGGGATCCGTCAAATCCTACGAGCAGTACTTC
CASSPGGSVKSYEQYF
>TRBV11-2|TRBJ2-5|NA|NA
TGTGCCAGCAGCTTTGTGTACGGCGAAGAGACCCAGTACTTC
CASSFVYGEETQYF
>TRBV9|TRBJ2-7|NA|TRBD2
TGTGCCAGCAGCGTAACTAGCGGGTCCTACGAGCAGTACTTC
CASSVTSGSYEQYF
>TRBV13|TRBJ2-1|NA|TRBD2
TGTGCCAGCAGCCTAACTAGCGGGAGCTACAATGAGCAGTTCTTC
CASSLTSGSYNEQFF
>TRBV2|TRBJ2-1|NA|NA
TGTGCCAGCAGTGGGGGCGAGAGCTCCTACAATGAGCAGTTCTTC
CASSGGESSYNEQFF
>TRBV7-2|TRBJ2-1|NA|TRBD1
TGTGCCAGCAGCTTACAGGGGGCGTACTCTAATGAGCAGTTCTTC
CASSLQGAYSNEQFF
>TRBV19|TRBJ2-2|NA|TRBD2
TGTGCCAGTAGTATAGGCTTTCGCGGGAGGAGTGGCGGGGAGCTGTTTTTT
CASSIGFRGRSGGELFF
>TRBV6-1|TRBJ2-5|few|TRBD2
TGTGCCAGCAATAAGCGGGGGGGCTGGGAGACCCAGTACTTC
CASNKRGGWETQYF
>TRBV28|TRBJ1-5|NA|NA
TGTGCCAGCAGTTTGGTAACCGACAATCAGCCCCAGCATTTT
CASSLVTDNQPQHF
>TRBV5-4|TRBJ1-2|once|NA
TGTGCCAGCAGCTTGAGGAGCTATGGCTACACCTTC
CASSLRSYGYTF
>TRBV6-5|TRBJ1-2|few|NA
TGTGCCAGCAAAGGGTCCATCCCCCCCTATGGCTACACCTTC
CASKGSIPPYGYTF
>TRBV7-6|TRBJ2-5|NA|NA
TGTGCCAGCAGCTTCGACCGCTTGGGGCAGCAGCAAGAGACCCAGTACTTC
CASSFDRLGQQQETQYF
>TRBV19|TRBJ1-6|few|NA
TGTGCCAGTCATCAGGGAAACTCACCCCTCCACTTT
CASHQGNSPLHF
>TRBV6-5|TRBJ1-2|NA|NA
TGTGCCAGCAGTTACGGGAAGTCGCTATTGAACTATGGCTACACCTTC
CASSYGKSLLNYGYTF
>TRBV18|TRBJ1-2|NA|NA
TGTGCCAGCTCGTCCAGTCTGGGTGGCTACACCTTC
CASSSSLGGYTF
>TRBV30|TRBJ2-7|NA|TRBD1
TGTGCCGCCGCAAAGGACAGGGGTTCTCGCGAGCAGTACTTC
CAAAKDRGSREQYF
>TRBV7-2|TRBJ1-2|few|NA
TGTGCCAGCAGCGTCACCGGGTCCTATGGCTACACCTTC
CASSVTGSYGYTF
>TRBV25-1|TRBJ1-6|NA|NA
TGTGCCAGCAGTGAGTTTGACAGGTATAATTCACCCCTCCACTTT
CASSEFDRYNSPLHF
>TRBV19|TRBJ2-3|NA|TRBD2
TGTGCCAGTAGTATAGATGGGGGAGGGCCCGATACGCAGTATTTT
CASSIDGGGPDTQYF
>TRBV15|TRBJ1-1|NA|NA
TGTGCCACCAGCAGTCTGGGCGGGGGCACTGAAGCTTTCTTT
CATSSLGGGTEAFF
>TRBV7-9|TRBJ2-2|NA|NA
TGTGCCAGCAGCTTACCTCTTGGGAAGACCGGGGAGCTGTTTTTT
CASSLPLGKTGELFF
>TRBV4-1|TRBJ1-1|NA|NA
TGCGCCAGCAGCCGCTTAGTCTTGGCTGAAGCTTTCTTT
CASSRLVLAEAFF
>TRBV7-9|TRBJ2-3|NA|NA
TGTGCCAGCAGCCCCCCCCTCCTCGCGGGACACCTCACAGATACGCAGTATTTT
CASSPPLLAGHLTDTQYF
>TRBV4-3|TRBJ1-4|NA|TRBD1
TGCGCCAGCAGCCACAAGCCCGGGACAGGGGACGAAAAACTGTTTTTT
CASSHKPGTGDEKLFF
>TRBV27|TRBJ1-2|NA|TRBD1
TGTGCCAGCAGTTTACGGGGGACAGGGTATGGCTACACCTTC
CASSLRGTGYGYTF
>TRBV6-6|TRBJ2-5|NA|TRBD1
TGTGCCAGCAGTAACAGGGGAGAGACCCAGTACTTC
CASSNRGETQYF
>TRBV27|TRBJ1-2|NA|NA
TGTGCCAGCAGCTCAAGGGACGGCCAGAACTATGGCTACACCTTC
CASSSRDGQNYGYTF
>TRBV6-5|TRBJ2-7|NA|TRBD1
TGTGCCAGCAGTGGGACAGGGGGTTCCTACGAGCAGTACTTC
CASSGTGGSYEQYF
>TRBV19|TRBJ2-7|NA|NA
TGTGCCAGTAGTATATCGGGTTACGAGCAGTACTTC
CASSISGYEQYF
>TRBV9|TRBJ1-4|NA|NA
TGTGCCAGCAGCGACTCATACAGGGTCGGATCCAATGAAAAACTGTTTTTT
CASSDSYRVGSNEKLFF
>TRBV6-5|TRBJ2-7|NA|TRBD2
TGTGCCAGCAGTTACGACCCTAGCGGGAGGCCCTACGAGCAGTACTTC
CASSYDPSGRPYEQYF
>TRBV18|TRBJ1-2|NA|TRBD1
TGTGCCAGCTCACCACCACCAGGACAGGGGAACTATGGCTACACCTTC
CASSPPPGQGNYGYTF
>TRBV5-1|TRBJ2-1|NA|NA
TGCGCCAGCAGCCGCGGGACTTTGGGTGATGAGCAGTTCTTC
CASSRGTLGDEQFF
>TRBV5-4|TRBJ2-7|NA|TRBD2
TGTGCCAGCAGCCCGGGACTAGCGGGGGGCCGTGGGTACGAGCAGTACTTC
CASSPGLAGGRGYEQYF
>TRBV5-6|TRBJ1-5|NA|NA
TGTGCCAGCAGCTTGGGATTTCAGGGGATCAATCAGCCCCAGCATTTT
CASSLGFQGINQPQHF
>TRBV6-1|TRBJ1-4|NA|NA
TGTGCCAGCAGAATCTTGGTAGGGGGGAATGAAAAACTGTTTTTT
CASRILVGGNEKLFF
>TRBV14|TRBJ2-5|NA|NA
TGTGCCAGCAGCCGAAGGGCCGAGATCCAAGAGACCCAGTACTTC
CASSRRAEIQETQYF
>TRBV4-1|TRBJ2-7|NA|TRBD2
TGCGCCAGCAGCCCCAGTAGCGGGAGTTCCTACGAGCAGTACTTC
CASSPSSGSSYEQYF
>TRBV7-9|TRBJ2-3|NA|NA
TGTGCCAGCAGCTACCTCACAGATACGCAGTATTTT
CASSYLTDTQYF
>TRBV5-6|TRBJ1-2|NA|NA
TGTGCCAGCAGCTTGTCAGGGGCTGGCTACACCTTC
CASSLSGAGYTF